A single sample gave rise to the 4 T cell receptor beta chains below, sequenced in a study of OX40 agonist ivuxolimab in advanced cancers. Using immunoSEQ multiplex PCR, the repertoire was profiled, and TCRdb retains in-frame clones only, with some absent. The sample includes over 95,000 clones, roughly 83% of them seen just once. The sample in question was CD4+ or CD8+ T cells sorted from blood, obtained in a trial of the OX40 agonist ivuxolimab. These receptor sequences come from an adult with an advanced solid tumor such as melanoma, head and neck, liver or kidney cancer.

The V gene is TRBV15, the J gene TRBJ2-3, with no clear D. The CDR3 contains 18 residues. The V end was cut by 0 bases, the J end by 0 bases, with 16 bases between. Germline CDR1 LNHNV, CDR2 YYDKDF (reference sequence). CDR3 coding DNA: TGTGCCACCAGCAGAGATCCCTTGGGTGGGTTTAGCACAGATACGCAGTATTTT. It yields the protein CATSRDPLGGFSTDTQYF. Using reference TRBV15 and TRBJ2-3 for the parts outside the CDR3, the full variable domain is DAMVIQNPRYQVTQFGKPVTLSCSQTLNHNVMYWYQQKSSQAPKLLFHYYDKDFNNEADTPDNFQSRRPNTSFCFLDIRSPGLGDTAMYLCATSRDPLGGFSTDTQYFGPGTRLTVL.

This clone was observed a handful of times. This chain connects TRBV4-3 to TRBJ1-6, with D possibly matching TRBD1 (6 bases). The CDR3 is 15 amino acids. V was cut by 1 base and J by 6 bases, with 10 bases left in between. Germline lookup yields CDR1 LGHNA and CDR2 YSLEER. The CDR3 DNA sequence: TGCGCCAGCAGCCAAGGCGGACAGTCTAATTCACCCCTCCACTTT. Residues: CASSQGGQSNSPLHF.

The V call is TRBV28, the J call TRBJ2-1, with TRBD2 as a possible D gene (6 bases). Between the trimmed V and J ends, which lost 6 bases and 7 bases, there was a span of 19 bases. In germline, CDR1 is MDHEN, CDR2 SYDVKM. This CDR3 comprises 15 residues. DNA of the CDR3: TGTGCCAGCAGCGTTATAGTCGCGGGGCGGAATGAGCAGTTCTTC. It specifies CASSVIVAGRNEQFF.

This chain uses TRBV7-2 with TRBJ2-1; D is unresolved. Trimming pared 5 bases from V and 10 bases from J, leaving 15 bases between. CDR1 SGHTA and CDR2 FQGNSA come from the germline V gene. There are 13 residues in the CDR3. CDR3 bases: TGTGCCAGCAGCCCGATTGCTCTGGGAGAGCAGTTCTTC. It specifies CASSPIALGEQFF.